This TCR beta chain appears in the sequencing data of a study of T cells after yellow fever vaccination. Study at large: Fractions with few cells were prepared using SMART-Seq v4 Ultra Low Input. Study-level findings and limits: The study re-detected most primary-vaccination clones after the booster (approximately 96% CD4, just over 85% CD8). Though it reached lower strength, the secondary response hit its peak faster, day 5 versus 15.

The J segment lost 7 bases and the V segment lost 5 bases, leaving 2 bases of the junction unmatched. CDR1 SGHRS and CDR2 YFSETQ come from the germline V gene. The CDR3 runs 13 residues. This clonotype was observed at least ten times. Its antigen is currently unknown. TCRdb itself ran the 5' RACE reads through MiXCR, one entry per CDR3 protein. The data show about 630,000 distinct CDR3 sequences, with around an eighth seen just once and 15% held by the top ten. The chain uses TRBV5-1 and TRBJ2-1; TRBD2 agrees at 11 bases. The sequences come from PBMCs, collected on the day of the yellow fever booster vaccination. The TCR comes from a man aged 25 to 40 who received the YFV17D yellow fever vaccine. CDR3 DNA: TGCGCCAGCAGGGCTAGCGGGAGGAATGAGCAGTTCTTC. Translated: CASRASGRNEQFF.